Shown below are 3 T cell receptor beta chains from a single sample sequenced in a study of shared clonotypes between healthy human individuals. Repertoires were generated with immunoSEQ multiplex PCR, while TCRdb's copy carries only in-frame clones and drops some. The sample includes around 620,000 clones, approximately 95% of them seen just once. Positive CCR7 selection of CD45RO-negative cells yielded the naive CD8 cells, and terminally differentiated effector memory CD45RA+ cells were excluded. Sequenced input: naive CD8+ T cells sorted from blood. All receptors derive from a woman aged 30 to 39 in good health.

This sequence joins TRBV21-1 and TRBJ2-1; the table assigns TRBD2, which was not confirmed against the DNA. TRBV21-1 is annotated as a pseudogene. This CDR3 is built from 12 residues. The CDR3 DNA reads as TGTGCCAGCAGCAAAGGAGACAATGAGCAGTTCTTC. Residues: CASSKGDNEQFF.

The chain joins TRBV29-1 to TRBJ1-1, with D possibly matching TRBD1 (6 bases). Germline values: CDR1 SQVTM, CDR2 ANQGSEA. The CDR3 is 15 residues long. V was clipped by 4 bases and J by 8 bases, with 23 bases between them. CDR3 coding DNA: TGCAGCGTTGGGGGGTGGAGGGGGACAACACCCGAAGCTTTCTTT. The encoded protein is CSVGGWRGTTPEAFF.

The V gene is TRBV11-2, the J gene TRBJ1-1; no firm D call. The CDR3 loop spans 15 amino acids. Germline V gene lookup returns CDR1 SGHAT and CDR2 FQNNGV. V was pared by 4 bases and J by 3 bases, with 15 bases between. Here the CDR3 reads CASSSHSLGYTEAFF. The DNA of the CDR3 is TGTGCCAGCAGCTCGCATTCATTGGGGTACACTGAAGCTTTCTTT. Looking up the rest from reference TRBV11-2 and TRBJ1-1 gives the full variable domain: EAGVAQSPRYKIIEKRQSVAFWCNPISGHATLYWYQQILGQGPKLLIQFQNNGVVDDSQLPKDRFSAERLKGVDSTLKIQPAKLEDSAVYLCASSSHSLGYTEAFFGQGTRLTVV.